This TCR beta chain was profiled in a study of shared clonotypes between healthy human individuals. Germline lookup yields CDR1 MNHNY and CDR2 SVGAGI (reference sequence). Losses at the gene ends were 4 bases for V and 7 bases for J; bases not matched to a gene: 7. The CDR3 is 15 residues long. Clones were read by immunoSEQ multiplex PCR, and TCRdb kept only the in-frame ones, dropping some. The sample consists of approximately 470,000 clones, over 75% of them appearing once. This clone has a handful of counts. Material for sequencing was PBMCs. This chain connects TRBV6-6 to TRBJ2-1, with TRBD2 identical over 10 bases. This TCR was sampled from a woman in her thirties or forties in good health. Some clones in this sample may be carry-over from other donors' samples. CDR3 coding DNA: TGTGCCAGCAGTTCCTCCCTAGCGGGAGATAATGAGCAGTTCTTC. Protein sequence: CASSSSLAGDNEQFF.